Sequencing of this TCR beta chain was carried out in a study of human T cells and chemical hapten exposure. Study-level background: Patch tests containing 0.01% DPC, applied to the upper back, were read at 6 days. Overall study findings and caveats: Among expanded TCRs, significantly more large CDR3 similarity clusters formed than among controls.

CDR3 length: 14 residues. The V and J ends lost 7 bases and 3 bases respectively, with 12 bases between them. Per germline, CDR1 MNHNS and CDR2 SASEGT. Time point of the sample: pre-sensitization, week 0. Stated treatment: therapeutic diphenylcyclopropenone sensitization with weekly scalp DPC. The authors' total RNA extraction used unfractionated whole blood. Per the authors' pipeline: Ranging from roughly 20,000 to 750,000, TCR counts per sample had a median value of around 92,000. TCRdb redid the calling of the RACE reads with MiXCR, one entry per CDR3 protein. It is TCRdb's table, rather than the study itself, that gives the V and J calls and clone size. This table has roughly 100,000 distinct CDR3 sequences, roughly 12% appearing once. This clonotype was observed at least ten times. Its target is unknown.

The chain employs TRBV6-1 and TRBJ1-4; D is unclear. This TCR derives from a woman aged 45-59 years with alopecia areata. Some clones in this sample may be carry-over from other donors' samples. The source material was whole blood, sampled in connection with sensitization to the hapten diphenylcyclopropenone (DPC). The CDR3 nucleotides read TGTGCCAGCAAGTTCTCCGGGGCTAATGAAAAACTGTTTTTT. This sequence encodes CASKFSGANEKLFF.